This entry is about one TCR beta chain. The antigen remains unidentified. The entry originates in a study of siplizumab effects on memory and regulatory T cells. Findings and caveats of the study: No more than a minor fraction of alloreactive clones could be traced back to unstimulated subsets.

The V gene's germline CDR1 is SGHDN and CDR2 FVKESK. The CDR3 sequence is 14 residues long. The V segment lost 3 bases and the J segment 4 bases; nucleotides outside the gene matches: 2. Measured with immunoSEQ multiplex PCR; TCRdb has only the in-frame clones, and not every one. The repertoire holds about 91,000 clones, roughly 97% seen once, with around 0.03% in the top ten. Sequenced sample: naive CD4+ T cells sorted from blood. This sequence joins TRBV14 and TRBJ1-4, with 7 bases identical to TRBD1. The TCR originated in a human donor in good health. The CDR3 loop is CASSHTGVNEKLFF. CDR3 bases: TGTGCCAGCAGCCATACAGGGGTTAATGAAAAACTGTTTTTT.